The TCR beta chain described here comes from a study of control samples from healthy donors and cancer patients (dated by TCRdb to the early 2020s). To prepare the library, the immunoSEQ multiplex PCR assay was applied. TCRdb limited this immuneACCESS table to in-frame rearrangements with V and J called. A share of clones is missing; checked studies link under half to unresolved V genes, and the rest is unexplained. This sample lists around 70,000 clones; around 87% were detected once. The top ten clones comprise under 3% of the sample. In regard to this clone: Its antigen remains undetermined. Base qualities were left out, and no much larger clone turns up one base away.

CDR1 and CDR2, per the germline V gene, are SGHAT and FQNNGV. From its cysteine to its phenylalanine, the CDR3 spans 16 amino acids. The kept DNA is CDR3 alone, 48 bases in frame from the first base. V loses 5 bases of germline sequence and J loses 4 bases, and the interval between the two ends is 21 bases. The receptor's source is a woman aged 45 to 65 with head and neck cancer. The V and J segments used are TRBV11-2 and TRBJ2-7, with TRBD2 perhaps the D gene, on 5 matching bases. Sequenced sample: PBMCs. The CDR3 region has the sequence CASSPLTTTTGYEQYF. At the DNA level, the sequence is TGTGCCAGCAGCCCCCTGACGACTACCACGGGGTACGAGCAGTACTTC.